This T cell receptor beta chain was found in a study of cytomegalovirus exposure and HLA in healthy donors. Study-level findings and limits: The TCR clusters that emerged in the first cohort tended, a later analysis found, to co-occur in the approximately 110 validation repertoires. Among TCR sequences, most were rare, though some public TCRs appeared in many donors.

The germline V gene encodes CDR1 SGHTA and CDR2 FQGNSA. The CDR3 runs 13 residues. Trimming at V came to 6 bases and at J to 4 bases, leaving 4 bases not matched to a gene. Method: immunoSEQ multiplex PCR; TCRdb's copy keeps in-frame clones and lacks some. The sample records about 280,000 clones, 80% to 90% being singletons. For this clone: As yet, its antigen is unknown.

The chain joins TRBV7-2 to TRBJ1-2; TRBD1 aligns across 8 bases. The TCR was taken from a woman aged 18-30 years in good health and CMV-seronegative. Source material: PBMCs. The CDR3 sequence is CASRLTGGYGYTF. CDR3 sequence (DNA): TGTGCCAGCAGGTTAACAGGGGGCTATGGCTACACCTTC.